The 4 T cell receptor beta chains presented below share a single source sample, sequenced in a study of blood T cell repertoires in COVID-19. Assay: immunoSEQ multiplex PCR; the TCRdb copy retains only in-frame clones and omits some. The data show 130,000 or so clones, roughly 80% seen once. The material sequenced was peripheral blood. These receptors all stem from a woman aged 55-69 years with acute or convalescent COVID-19.

In its sample, this clone was seen a few times. The rearrangement uses TRBV7-6 and TRBJ1-4, with D maybe TRBD1 (5 bases). This CDR3 contains 15 residues. The germline V gene has CDR1 SGHVS and CDR2 FNYEAQ. With 4 bases removed from V and 5 bases from J, the gap between germline ends came to 14 bases. CDR3 sequence: CASSSLDGGNEKLFF. The CDR3 DNA reads as TGTGCCAGCAGCTCCCTTGATGGGGGGAATGAAAAACTGTTTTTT.

The rearrangement links TRBV7-9 to TRBJ2-7; 7 bases fit TRBD2. Looked up from germline, CDR1 is SEHNR and CDR2 is FQNEAQ (reference sequence). The ends lost 4 bases at V and 5 bases at J; junction bases unmatched: 8. The CDR3 runs to 14 residues. The CDR3 is CASSSWGGVDEQYF. CDR3 nucleotide sequence: TGTGCCAGCAGCTCTTGGGGAGGGGTGGACGAGCAGTACTTC.

This sequence joins TRBV2 and TRBJ2-7; TRBD1 agrees at 7 bases. The germline gives CDR1 SNHLY, CDR2 FYNNEI. The CDR3 sequence is 13 residues long. J gave up 5 bases and V 3 bases, and 4 bases lay outside the gene matches. The CDR3 reads CASSDGTENEQYV. The CDR3 DNA follows: TGTGCCAGCAGTGACGGGACAGAAAACGAGCAGTACGTC.

The genes are TRBV24-1 and TRBJ1-2, with TRBD1 matching 10 bases. Germline CDR1 reads KGHDR; CDR2 reads SFDVKD. The V and J ends lost 4 bases and 6 bases, in that order; junction bases with no gene match: 4. CDR3 size: 14 residues. CDR3 in DNA: TGTGCCACCAGTGAGTTTGACAGGGGGCATGGCTACACCTTC. Residues: CATSEFDRGHGYTF.